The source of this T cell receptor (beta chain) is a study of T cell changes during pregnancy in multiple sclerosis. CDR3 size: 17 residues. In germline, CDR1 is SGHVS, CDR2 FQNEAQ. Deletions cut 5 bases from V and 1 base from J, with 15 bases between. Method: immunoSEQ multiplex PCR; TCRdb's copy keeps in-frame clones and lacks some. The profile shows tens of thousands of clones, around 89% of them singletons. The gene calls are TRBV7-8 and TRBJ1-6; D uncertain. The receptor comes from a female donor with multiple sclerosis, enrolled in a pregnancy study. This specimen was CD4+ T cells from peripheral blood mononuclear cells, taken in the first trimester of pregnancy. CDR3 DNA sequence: TGTGCCAGCAGCCCTATCGGGGTGGGATCCTATAATTCACCCCTCCACTTT. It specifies CASSPIGVGSYNSPLHF.